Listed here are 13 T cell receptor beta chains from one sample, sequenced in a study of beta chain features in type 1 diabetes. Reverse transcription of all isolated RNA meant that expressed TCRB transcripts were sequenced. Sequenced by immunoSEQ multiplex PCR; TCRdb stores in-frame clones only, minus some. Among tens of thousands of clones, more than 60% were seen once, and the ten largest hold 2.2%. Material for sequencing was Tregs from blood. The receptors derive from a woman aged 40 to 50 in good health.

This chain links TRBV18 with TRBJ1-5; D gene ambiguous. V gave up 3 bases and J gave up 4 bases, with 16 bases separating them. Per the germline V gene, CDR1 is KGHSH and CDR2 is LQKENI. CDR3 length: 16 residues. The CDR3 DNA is TGTGCCAGCTCACCTTTCTCCGCGGGTGGAAATCAGCCCCAGCATTTT. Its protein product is CASSPFSAGGNQPQHF.

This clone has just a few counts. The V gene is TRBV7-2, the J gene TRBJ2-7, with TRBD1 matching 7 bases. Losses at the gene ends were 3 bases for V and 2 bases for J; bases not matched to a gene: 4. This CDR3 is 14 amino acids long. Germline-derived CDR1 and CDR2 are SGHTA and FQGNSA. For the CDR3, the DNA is TGTGCCAGCAGCTTCCCGGGACAGACCTACGAGCAGTACTTC. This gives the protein CASSFPGQTYEQYF.

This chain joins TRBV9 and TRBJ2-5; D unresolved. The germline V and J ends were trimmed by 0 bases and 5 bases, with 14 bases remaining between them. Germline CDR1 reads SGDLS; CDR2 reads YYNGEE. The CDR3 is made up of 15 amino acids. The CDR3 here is CASSVEPRVDETQYF. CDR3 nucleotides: TGTGCCAGCAGCGTAGAACCCCGGGTGGATGAGACCCAGTACTTC.

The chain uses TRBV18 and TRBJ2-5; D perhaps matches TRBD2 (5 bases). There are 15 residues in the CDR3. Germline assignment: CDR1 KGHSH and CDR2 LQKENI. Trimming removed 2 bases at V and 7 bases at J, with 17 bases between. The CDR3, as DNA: TGTGCCAGCTCACCAGAGGGCAGCCTACCGGGGACCCAGTACTTC. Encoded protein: CASSPEGSLPGTQYF. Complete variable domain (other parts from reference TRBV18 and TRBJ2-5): NAGVMQNPRHLVRRRGQEARLRCSPMKGHSHVYWYRQLPEEGLKFMVYLQKENIIDESGMPKERFSAEFPKEGPSILRIQQVVRGDSAAYFCASSPEGSLPGTQYFGPGTRLLVL.

The CDR3, as DNA: TGCGCCAGCAGCCCCGGGACAGGCCAGCCCCAGCATTTT. Its translation is CASSPGTGQPQHF. The V and J genes are TRBV5-1 and TRBJ1-5, with 8 bases fitting TRBD1. The CDR3 is made up of 13 amino acids. In germline, CDR1 is SGHRS, CDR2 YFSETQ. Trimming at V came to 4 bases and at J to 7 bases, leaving 4 bases not matched to a gene.

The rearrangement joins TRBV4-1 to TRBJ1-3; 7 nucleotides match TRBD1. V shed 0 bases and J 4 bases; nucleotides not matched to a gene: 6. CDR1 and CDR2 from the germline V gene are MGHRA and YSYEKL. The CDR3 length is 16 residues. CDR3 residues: CASSQDSGTVGNTIYF. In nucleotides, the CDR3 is TGCGCCAGCAGCCAAGATTCGGGGACAGTCGGAAACACCATATATTTT.

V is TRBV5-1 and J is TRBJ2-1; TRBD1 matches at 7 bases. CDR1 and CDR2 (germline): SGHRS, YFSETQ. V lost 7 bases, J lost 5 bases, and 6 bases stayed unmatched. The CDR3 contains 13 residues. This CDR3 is CASRLGTDNEQFF. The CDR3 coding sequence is TGCGCCAGCCGCCTCGGGACAGACAATGAGCAGTTCTTC.

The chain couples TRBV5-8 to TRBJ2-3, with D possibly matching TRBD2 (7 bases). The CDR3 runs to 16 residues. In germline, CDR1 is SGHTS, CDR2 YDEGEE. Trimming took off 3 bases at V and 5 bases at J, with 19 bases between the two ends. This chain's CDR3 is CASSWGLAVSLDTQYF. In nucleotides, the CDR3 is TGTGCCAGCAGCTGGGGGCTAGCGGTGTCGTTAGATACGCAGTATTTT.

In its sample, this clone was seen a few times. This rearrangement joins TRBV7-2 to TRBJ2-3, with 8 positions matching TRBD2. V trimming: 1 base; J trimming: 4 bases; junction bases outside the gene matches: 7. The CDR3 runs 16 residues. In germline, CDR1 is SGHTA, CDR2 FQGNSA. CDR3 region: CASSLGGGGLADTQYF. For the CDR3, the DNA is TGTGCCAGCAGCTTAGGGGGCGGGGGGCTGGCAGATACGCAGTATTTT.

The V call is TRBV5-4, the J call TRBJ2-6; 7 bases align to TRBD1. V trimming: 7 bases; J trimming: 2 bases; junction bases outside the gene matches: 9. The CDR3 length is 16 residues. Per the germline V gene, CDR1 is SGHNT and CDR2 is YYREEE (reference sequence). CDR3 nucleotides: TGTGCCAGCTTCCTTGGGACAGTCCCTGGGGCCAACGTCCTGACTTTC. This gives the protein CASFLGTVPGANVLTF.

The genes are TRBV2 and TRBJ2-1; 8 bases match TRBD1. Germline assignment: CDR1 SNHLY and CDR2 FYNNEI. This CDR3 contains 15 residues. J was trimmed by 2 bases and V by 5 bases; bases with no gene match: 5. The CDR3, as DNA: TGTGCCAGCAGTATGGGACAGGCGGCCTACAATGAGCAGTTCTTC. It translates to CASSMGQAAYNEQFF.

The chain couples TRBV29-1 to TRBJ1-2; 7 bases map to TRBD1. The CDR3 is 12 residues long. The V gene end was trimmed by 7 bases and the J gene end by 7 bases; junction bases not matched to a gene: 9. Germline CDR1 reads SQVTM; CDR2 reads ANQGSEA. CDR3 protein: CSALQGTFGYTF. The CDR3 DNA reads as TGCAGCGCGCTACAGGGGACGTTTGGCTACACCTTC.

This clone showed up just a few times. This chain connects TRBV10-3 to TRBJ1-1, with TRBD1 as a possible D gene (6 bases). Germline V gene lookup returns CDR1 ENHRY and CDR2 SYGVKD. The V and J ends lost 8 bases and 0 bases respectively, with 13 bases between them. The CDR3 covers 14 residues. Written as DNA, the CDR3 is TGTGCCATCGCTAGACAGGCTTTGAACACTGAAGCTTTCTTT. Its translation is CAIARQALNTEAFF.